This T cell receptor beta chain was profiled in a study of shared clonotypes between healthy human individuals. Study findings and constraints: Rarefaction gave evidence that sorted-subset sequencing remained incomplete despite large depth. It was only blood that was sampled, and tissue repertoires likely differ.

The table came from immunoSEQ multiplex PCR; TCRdb's copy has only in-frame clones and leaves some out. Found here are 780,000 or so clones, just under 75% of them singletons; the top ten hold approximately 1.7%. A remark on this clone: Its target is unknown.

Germline trimming cut 4 bases from V and 4 bases from J; bases unmatched to any gene: 8. This CDR3 is built from 16 residues. Germline CDR1 is SGHDT and CDR2 is YYEEEE. The chain recombines TRBV5-6 with TRBJ2-3; 11 nucleotides line up with TRBD1. This receptor was taken from a woman aged 30 to 39 in good health. The sample comprised memory CD4+ T cells sorted from blood. Subset in this sample: CD45RA-negative fraction. CDR3 residues: CASSVPDRGRADTQYF. The CDR3 DNA follows: TGTGCCAGCAGCGTGCCGGACAGGGGGCGCGCAGATACGCAGTATTTT.